These 21 T cell receptor beta chains share one sample of origin, sequenced in a study of shared clonotypes between healthy human individuals. Some clones are missing from TCRdb's copy, which holds only in-frame ones; the method was immunoSEQ multiplex PCR. Of 2 million to 2.5 million clones listed, more than 80% are singletons. Sequenced material: naive CD4+ T cells from PBMCs. Subset denoted: CD45RA+ positively selected. The source is a man between 18 and 35 years old in good health. Some clones in this sample may be carry-over from other donors' samples.

J is TRBJ2-5 and V is TRBV5-6, with D maybe TRBD2 (6 bases). The CDR3 spans 15 residues. The ends were cut back, 2 bases at V and 4 bases at J, with 15 bases in the middle. Germline V gene sequence: CDR1 SGHDT, CDR2 YYEEEE. The CDR3 bases are TGTGCCAGCAGCTTCTCCCGGAGGGGCGTAGAGACCCAGTACTTC. Its protein is CASSFSRRGVETQYF.

This chain joins TRBV28 and TRBJ2-7, with 9 nucleotides matching TRBD2. V shed 4 bases, J shed 4 bases, and the junction held 20 bases outside the gene matches. This CDR3 comprises 19 residues. CDR1 and CDR2 from the germline V gene are MDHEN and SYDVKM. The CDR3 region is CASSYGEAGSGRVSYEQYF. The CDR3 region has the DNA TGTGCCAGCAGTTACGGGGAAGCAGGTAGCGGGAGAGTTTCTTACGAGCAGTACTTC.

The V gene is TRBV9, the J gene TRBJ2-3; D uncertain. This CDR3 contains 13 residues. Trimming removed 3 bases at V and 5 bases at J, with 10 bases between. The V gene's germline CDR1 is SGDLS and CDR2 YYNGEE. This CDR3 is CASSASFGDTQYF. CDR3 nucleotide sequence: TGTGCCAGCAGCGCTTCCTTTGGAGATACGCAGTATTTT.

This sequence joins TRBV19 and TRBJ2-7; 9 bases match TRBD2. This CDR3 is 15 amino acids long. The germline gives CDR1 LNHDA, CDR2 SQIVND (reference sequence). V shed 3 bases, J shed 6 bases, and the junction held 9 bases outside the gene matches. Here the CDR3 DNA reads TGTGCCAGTAGTATGACGCGGGAGGGTCCCCGCGAGCAGTACTTC. It translates to CASSMTREGPREQYF. The full variable domain, in which reference TRBV19 and TRBJ2-7 provide the parts outside the CDR3, is DGGITQSPKYLFRKEGQNVTLSCEQNLNHDAMYWYRQDPGQGLRLIYYSQIVNDFQKGDIAEGYSVSREKKESFPLTVTSAQKNPTAFYLCASSMTREGPREQYFGPGTRLTVT.

The rearrangement uses TRBV12-2 and TRBJ2-7; the D segment call TRBD1 is taken from the table without a DNA check. TRBV12-2 is reported as a pseudogene. This CDR3 has 16 residues. The CDR3 loop is CASRLGDDRNTYEQYF. CDR3 nucleotide sequence: TGTGCAAGTCGCTTAGGCGATGACAGAAATACCTACGAGCAGTACTTC.

The chain recombines TRBV7-3 with TRBJ2-1, with 14 bases that match TRBD2. The CDR3 runs 17 residues. V shed 5 bases and J 4 bases; nucleotides not matched to a gene: 7. From germline, CDR1 is SGHTA and CDR2 FQGTGA. The CDR3 DNA reads as TGTGCCAGCAGCGCCCCAGGGACTAGCGGGAGTTACAATGAGCAGTTCTTC. Amino acid sequence: CASSAPGTSGSYNEQFF.

The CDR3: CASSTGLAASYEQYF. The DNA of the CDR3 is TGTGCCAGTAGTACGGGACTAGCGGCCTCCTACGAGCAGTACTTC. The chain employs TRBV19 and TRBJ2-7; 11 bases are shared with TRBD2. CDR1 is LNHDA and CDR2 is SQIVND in the germline V gene (reference sequence). The J segment lost 0 bases and the V segment lost 4 bases, leaving 2 bases of the junction unmatched. The CDR3 contains 15 residues.

This clone was detected once. V gene TRBV4-1 combines with J gene TRBJ1-1; D is ambiguous. V lost 0 bases and J 4 bases, leaving 9 bases between the germline ends. This CDR3 contains 14 residues. In germline, CDR1 is MGHRA, CDR2 YSYEKL. The CDR3 loop is CASSQDEDRTEAFF. The CDR3 DNA follows: TGCGCCAGCAGCCAAGATGAAGACCGCACTGAAGCTTTCTTT.

The gene calls are TRBV5-8 and TRBJ2-7, with D unclear. The CDR3 runs 12 residues. In germline, CDR1 is SGHTS, CDR2 YDEGEE. V was pared by 7 bases and J by 8 bases, with 16 bases between. The CDR3 here is CASGIPNVKQYF. In nucleotides, the CDR3 is TGTGCCAGCGGGATCCCAAATGTCAAGCAGTACTTC.

To note about this clone: Other DNA sequences within the sample encode an identical CDR3. V gene TRBV28 combines with J gene TRBJ1-1; D not resolved. Trimming left V 3 bases short and J 0 bases short, with 8 bases between. The CDR3 spans 14 residues. Germline CDR1 reads MDHEN; CDR2 reads SYDVKM. The CDR3 sequence is CASSFPGLNTEAFF. The DNA for the CDR3 is TGTGCCAGCAGTTTCCCAGGACTGAACACTGAAGCTTTCTTT. Combining the CDR3 with reference TRBV28 and TRBJ1-1 gives the whole variable domain DVKVTQSSRYLVKRTGEKVFLECVQDMDHENMFWYRQDPGLGLRLIYFSYDVKMKEKGDIPEGYSVSREKKERFSLILESASTNQTSMYLCASSFPGLNTEAFFGQGTRLTVV.

The CDR3 bases are TGTGCCAGCAGCAGCTGGGACAGGGGGCTAAAAAACATTCAGTACTTC. Its translation is CASSSWDRGLKNIQYF. The V call is TRBV5-4, the J call TRBJ2-4; 12 bases map to TRBD1. The CDR3 totals 16 residues. V dropped 4 bases and J dropped 4; count of bases not matched to a gene: 6. Germline V gene sequence: CDR1 SGHNT, CDR2 YYREEE (reference sequence).

A remark on this clone: Given a much more abundant clone one base away, this may be a read error. The same CDR3 can be traced to other DNA sequences in this sample. The genes are TRBV5-1 and TRBJ2-5; D not resolved. This CDR3 contains 12 residues. Germline CDR1 and CDR2: SGHRS and YFSETQ. V was trimmed by 2 bases and J by 1 base, leaving 3 bases between them. The CDR3 spells CASSFAQETQYF. CDR3 nucleotide sequence: TGCGCCAGCAGCTTTGCCCAAGAGACCCAGTACTTC.

CDR3 nucleotides: TGCGCCAGCAGCGGGGGGGACAGGAGCACTGAAGCTTTCTTT. This encodes CASSGGDRSTEAFF. This chain connects TRBV5-1 to TRBJ1-1; 8 nucleotides align to TRBD1. With 4 bases clipped from V and 4 bases from J, the junction kept 6 bases outside the gene matches. CDR1 SGHRS and CDR2 YFSETQ come from the germline V gene. The length of the CDR3 is 14 residues.

This chain links TRBV27 with TRBJ1-2; no clear D. Trimming left V 8 bases short and J 4 bases short, with 17 bases between. Germline V gene lookup returns CDR1 MNHEY and CDR2 SMNVEV (reference sequence). The CDR3 has 14 amino acids. This CDR3 reads CASRRKESLYGYTF. The CDR3 DNA follows: TGTGCCAGCCGAAGGAAGGAGTCCCTCTATGGCTACACCTTC.

The table lists this clone with a count of one. This chain joins TRBV28 and TRBJ1-5; maybe TRBD1 (5 bases). This CDR3 has 14 residues. Germline V gene sequence: CDR1 MDHEN, CDR2 SYDVKM. Trimming removed 5 bases at V and 9 bases at J, with 17 bases between. CDR3 sequence: CASSPYRRGGPQHF. CDR3 nucleotides: TGTGCCAGCAGTCCGTACAGGCGTGGGGGGCCCCAGCATTTT.

J is TRBJ2-7 and V is TRBV6-6, with D possibly being TRBD2 (5 bases). CDR1 and CDR2 (germline): MNHNY, SVGAGI (reference sequence). Trimming stripped 6 bases from V and 2 bases from J, with 14 bases between. The CDR3 covers 14 residues. CDR3 nucleotides: TGTGCCAGCAGATCAACTAGTACCACCTACGAGCAGTACTTC. It encodes CASRSTSTTYEQYF.

The rearrangement uses TRBV29-1 and TRBJ2-3, with D tentatively TRBD2 (6 bases). Per the germline V gene, CDR1 is SQVTM and CDR2 is ANQGSEA. The CDR3 spans 12 residues. V was shortened by 7 bases and J by 3 bases, with 11 bases between the two germline ends. DNA of the CDR3: TGCAGCGGGGACTTGGGGACAGATACGCAGTATTTT. It translates to CSGDLGTDTQYF.

The CDR3 sequence is CASSFFRARGYEQYF. In DNA form, the CDR3 reads TGTGCCAGCAGTTTTTTCAGGGCAAGGGGCTACGAGCAGTACTTC. This chain uses TRBV28 with TRBJ2-7; possibly TRBD1 for D (5 bases). The germline V gene encodes CDR1 MDHEN and CDR2 SYDVKM. V was pared by 3 bases and J by 3 bases, with 15 bases between. CDR3 length equals 15 residues.

V and J are TRBV9 and TRBJ2-3; 7 nucleotides match TRBD2. Germline V lookup: CDR1 SGDLS, CDR2 YYNGEE. The V and J ends lost 2 bases and 2 bases, in that order; junction bases with no gene match: 5. The CDR3 length is 15 residues. The CDR3 bases are TGTGCCAGCAGCGTGAGCGGGATCCCCACAGATACGCAGTATTTT. As protein: CASSVSGIPTDTQYF.

The chain joins TRBV4-3 to TRBJ2-7; D is undetermined. Germline CDR1 reads LGHNA; CDR2 reads YSLEER. Trimming removed 0 bases at V and 3 bases at J, with 6 bases between. The CDR3 extends over 13 amino acids. The CDR3 protein is CASSQDGSYEQYF. CDR3 sequence (DNA): TGCGCCAGCAGCCAAGATGGCAGCTACGAGCAGTACTTC.

The V gene is TRBV7-9, the J gene TRBJ2-3, with D possibly matching TRBD2 (6 bases). Looked up from germline, CDR1 is SEHNR and CDR2 is FQNEAQ (reference sequence). V lost 5 bases and J lost 2, with 11 bases in between. The CDR3 has 14 amino acids. In DNA, the CDR3 is TGTGCCAGCAGCGTAGGACTACACACAGATACGCAGTATTTT. This sequence encodes CASSVGLHTDTQYF.